One TCR beta chain is described in this entry. The table lists this clonotype with a count of one. Its recognized antigen is unknown. The sample holds no much larger clone one base away, and base qualities are not on file. A single read constitutes weak evidence. The sample's treatment or condition, from its label and the paper: in vitro stimulation with specific CMV peptide epitopes to enrich CMV-specific T cells. The data stem from a study of T cell repertoires in cytomegalovirus infection (dated by TCRdb to the late 2010s). About the investigation overall: The peptide stimulations were aimed at well-studied HLA-B-restricted epitopes as well as recently identified HLA-C-restricted CMV epitopes, whose presentation resists viral immunomodulation. The HLA type of each donor mattered for the analysis, because public TCR beta signatures pointed to carriage of CMV infection along with the matching HLA type. Beyond this particular receptor, the publication reports: The ex vivo response was dominated by HLA-C-restricted CMV-specific TCR beta clonotypes, which also provided the single most frequent clonotype in two of eight donors. In both this cohort and an independent cohort of several hundred donors, the cumulative frequency of public TCR beta family members distinguished carriers of CMV infection plus the relevant HLA type.

The sequencing machine was an Illumina HiSeq 1500. The public reads were quality trimmed at Q25 with fastp and then assembled into clones with MiXCR by TCRdb, keeping productive beta chains. CDR3 protein sequences are deduplicated, and each keeps its most common genes and DNA. The sample includes about 920,000 distinct CDR3 sequences, with about a third observed a single time. Around an eighth of the sample belongs to the ten largest clones. V lost 1 base and J lost 5 bases; the stretch between them is 11 bases long. The germline V gene (reference sequence) sets CDR1 to DFQATT and CDR2 to SNEGSKA. From its cysteine to its phenylalanine, the CDR3 spans 13 amino acids. Only the CDR3 part of the read is kept: 39 bases, read in frame from the first base.

The sequence is built from TRBV20-1 and TRBJ2-5; there is no confident call for the D gene. This receptor was obtained from a human donor in good health (CMV status not recorded). Some clones in this sample may be carry-over from other donors' samples. The sequenced sample was cultured CD8+ T cells from PBMCs, obtained from culture after CMV antigen stimulation. The CDR3 protein is CSARGAGLETQYF. The sequence in DNA is TGCAGTGCTAGAGGGGCCGGTCTGGAGACCCAGTACTTC.